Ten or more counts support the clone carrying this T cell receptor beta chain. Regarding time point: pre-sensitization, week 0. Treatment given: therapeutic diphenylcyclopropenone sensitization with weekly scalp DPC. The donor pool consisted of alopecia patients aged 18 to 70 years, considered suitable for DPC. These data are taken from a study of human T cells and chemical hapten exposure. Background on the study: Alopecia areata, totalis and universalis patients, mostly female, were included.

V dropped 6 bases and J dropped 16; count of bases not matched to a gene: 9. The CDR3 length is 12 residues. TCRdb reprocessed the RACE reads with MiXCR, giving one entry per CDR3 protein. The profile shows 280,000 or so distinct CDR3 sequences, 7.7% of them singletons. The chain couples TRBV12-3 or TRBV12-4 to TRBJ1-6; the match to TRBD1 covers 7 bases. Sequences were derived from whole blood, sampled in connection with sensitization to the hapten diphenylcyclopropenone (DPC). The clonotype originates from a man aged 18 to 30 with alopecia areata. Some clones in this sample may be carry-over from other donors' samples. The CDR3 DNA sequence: TGTGCCAGCAGCCTTGGGCGACAGGGACTCCACTTT. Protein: CASSLGRQGLHF.